Included here is one T cell receptor beta chain sequence, with context. This clonotype was counted many times. No cognate antigen has been identified for it. Base qualities are not at hand, and no much larger clone is one base apart. The entry originates in a study of blood T cells in healthy people across ages (dated by TCRdb to the mid-2010s). With respect to the entire study: In model experiments, roughly one uniquely barcoded TCR beta cDNA molecule per two T cells was captured by template switching. Using deep sequencing normalized with unique cDNA molecular identifiers, the study measured how TCR beta repertoire diversity changes with age. Four age groups were formed from the donors: young (average roughly 16 years), middle-aged (approximately 40), aged (approximately 60) and long-lived (more than 75). To avoid experimental bias, donors of different ages were distributed randomly across sequencing lanes. Using the same blood draw, the study looked at two additional independent replicas of 1 million unique cDNA reads for two donors, one aged 18 to 29 and the other aged 80 or older. What the authors observed across the whole study: Bulk unsorted PBMC profiling prevented conclusive comparison of naive and antigen-experienced compartments. Observed TCR beta diversity correlated strongly with the percentage of naive T cells measured by flow cytometry. The CMV infection status of donors was not known, potentially confounding age-related changes in expanded clonotypes. Compared with the aged group, the long-lived group had more naive CD4+ T cells, fewer expanded clones and increased TCR diversity, a pattern suggesting age selection. Estimates of total diversity from one million sequenced T cells were regarded as lower bounds and underestimates. As age increased, observed TCR beta diversity per million T cells dropped in a roughly linear way, and a significant reduction was already evident by age about 36.

Library construction relied on 5' RACE. For sequencing, an Illumina HiSeq 2500 was employed. A second PCR of 7 to 11 cycles was performed with a sample-barcoded 5' primer and a J-beta primer mix. A unique molecular identifier was introduced onto each TCR beta cDNA molecule by a template-switch 5' adaptor carrying 12 random nucleotides. Each sample yielded at least 2.5 million CDR3-containing paired-end reads. The Mint cDNA synthesis kit, primed by a TRBC-specific oligonucleotide, was used to synthesize first-strand cDNA from all RNA. After uracil-DNA glycosylase treatment, a first 18-cycle PCR used universal primers M1SS and BC2_uni_R on all cDNA. Per the source publication's procedure: Normalization of each sample was performed by random selection of 1 million high-quality reads, each carrying a distinct molecular identifier. Instead of being binned into consensus sequences, reads that shared molecular identifiers were thrown out. MiTCR, with a Q25 quality threshold and the strictest error-elimination algorithm, was used for CDR3 identification, clonotype clustering and error correction. A nonparametric unseen species model with Euler transformation was used to estimate lower-bound total TCR beta diversity. Clones were called with MiXCR by TCRdb after fastp trimmed the public reads at Q25, and only in-frame beta chains were retained. Rows with a matching CDR3 protein are joined into one entry that keeps the most common DNA and genes. The V and J calls shown here were made by TCRdb, not taken from the authors' results. For this sample the table gives 550,000 to 750,000 distinct CDR3 sequences, of which roughly 20% were detected only once. Clones ranked in the top ten supply roughly 3.6% of the sample.

The trim is 2 bases for V and 0 bases for J, with a gap of 14 bases between the germline ends. The CDR3 numbers 18 residues from cysteine through phenylalanine. CDR3 DNA is the only sequence kept; it has 54 bases, read in frame from the first base. In the germline V gene, CDR1 corresponds to SGHDN and CDR2 to FVKESK. Donors were roughly 40 systemically healthy Caucasian individuals from Russia aged roughly 6 to 95 years. Approximately 9 milliliters of peripheral blood were collected from each donor into EDTA-treated Vacutainer tubes. PBMCs were isolated by Ficoll-Paque density-gradient centrifugation, with at least 6.5 million obtained per sample. Trizol reagent was used to extract total RNA from the PBMCs, yielding at least 6 micrograms per sample. For every donor, flow cytometry on a PBMC aliquot measured the percentage of naive CD45RAhigh/CD27high T cells.

The specimen was blood. The sequence joins TRBV14 to TRBJ1-6; too little of a D gene remains to name it. The TCR comes from a man aged 65 to 79 in good health. The CDR3 is CASSQTWTVGSYNSPLHF. The DNA is TGTGCCAGCAGCCAAACATGGACCGTGGGCTCCTATAATTCACCCCTCCACTTT.